A single sample gave rise to the 30 T cell receptor beta chains below, sequenced in a study of response to subunit inactivated influenza vaccine. TCRdb used MiXCR to reprocess the RT-PCR reads, holding one entry per CDR3 protein. The sample has 450,000 to 600,000 distinct CDR3 sequences, approximately 7.7% seen once; the top ten hold over 10%. The sample in question was PBMCs from blood, obtained less than 30 months after vaccination. Source of these receptors: a man aged 45-69 years who received an inactivated influenza vaccine.

This clonotype was found a few times. The chain is built from TRBV4-1 and TRBJ2-5; D might be TRBD2 (5 bases). The CDR3 sequence is 14 residues long. The V gene lost 4 bases and the J gene lost 2 bases, with 11 bases spanning the gap. Germline V gene data show CDR1 as MGHRA and CDR2 as YSYEKL. The CDR3 region is CASSPGGLQETQYF. The DNA of the CDR3 is TGCGCCAGCAGCCCTGGAGGACTGCAAGAGACCCAGTACTTC.

This clonotype was seen only a few times. The chain combines TRBV20-1 with TRBJ1-2, with D hard to call. The germline V gene has CDR1 DFQATT and CDR2 SNEGSKA (reference sequence). The CDR3 totals 15 residues. Between the trimmed V and J ends, which lost 5 bases and 0 bases, there was a span of 16 bases. The CDR3 DNA reads TGCAGTGCTCGGCCCCGAGGGTCCACTAACTATGGCTACACCTTC. Translated, it gives CSARPRGSTNYGYTF.

Written as DNA, the CDR3 is TGTGCCAGCAGTTTACATGAGGGCTATGAGCAGTTCTTC. It is translated as CASSLHEGYEQFF. The chain employs TRBV12-3 or TRBV12-4 and TRBJ2-1; possible D gene TRBD2, 5 bases. V was pared by 2 bases and J by 8 bases, with 10 bases between. This CDR3 has 13 residues.

The rearrangement uses TRBV15 and TRBJ2-3; tentatively, D is TRBD2 (5 bases). V was pared by 7 bases and J by 0 bases, with 11 bases between. The CDR3 runs to 14 residues. In germline, CDR1 is LNHNV, CDR2 YYDKDF (reference sequence). The DNA for the CDR3 is TGTGCCACCACCATTACGGGGAGCACAGATACGCAGTATTTT. This gives the protein CATTITGSTDTQYF. Complete variable domain (other parts from reference TRBV15 and TRBJ2-3): DAMVIQNPRYQVTQFGKPVTLSCSQTLNHNVMYWYQQKSSQAPKLLFHYYDKDFNNEADTPDNFQSRRPNTSFCFLDIRSPGLGDTAMYLCATTITGSTDTQYFGPGTRLTVL.

V is TRBV5-1 and J is TRBJ2-7; a weak D match, TRBD2 (5 bases). CDR3 size: 15 residues. V lost 0 bases to trimming and J lost 3 bases, with 13 bases between them. Germline V gene lookup returns CDR1 SGHRS and CDR2 YFSETQ. In DNA form, the CDR3 reads TGCGCCAGCAGCTTGGCGTCCGGGATCGGCTACGAGCAGTACTTC. The encoded protein is CASSLASGIGYEQYF. The complete variable domain, with remaining parts taken from reference TRBV5-1 and TRBJ2-7, reads KAGVTQTPRYLIKTRGQQVTLSCSPISGHRSVSWYQQTPGQGLQFLFEYFSETQRNKGNFPGRFSGRQFSNSRSEMNVSTLELGDSALYLCASSLASGIGYEQYFGPGTRLTVT.

This chain links TRBV15 with TRBJ2-3, with D hard to call. V gave up 3 bases and J gave up 12 bases, with 10 bases separating them. Germline V gene sequence: CDR1 LNHNV, CDR2 YYDKDF (reference sequence). The CDR3 has 11 amino acids. The CDR3 here is CATSSRVTQYF. CDR3 nucleotide sequence: TGTGCCACCAGCAGTAGAGTGACTCAGTATTTT.

This chain joins TRBV6-2 or TRBV6-3 and TRBJ2-5, with D possibly being TRBD1 or TRBD2 (5 bases each). CDR1 and CDR2 (germline): MNHEY, SVGEGT. The CDR3 is 16 residues long. With 5 bases removed from V and 5 bases from J, the gap between germline ends came to 21 bases. The CDR3 region has the DNA TGTGCCAGCAGTCCCCCCGGGACCGACAATAAGGAGACCCAGTACTTC. It specifies CASSPPGTDNKETQYF.

This chain uses TRBV6-2 or TRBV6-3 with TRBJ2-5, with TRBD2 identical over 7 bases. The V and J ends lost 9 bases and 1 base, in that order; junction bases with no gene match: 2. Germline CDR1 and CDR2: MNHEY and SVGEGT. The CDR3 loop spans 12 amino acids. The CDR3 here is CARVAGQETQYF. In DNA form, the CDR3 reads TGTGCCAGGGTAGCGGGCCAAGAGACCCAGTACTTC.

In this sample, this clonotype turned up a few times. The genes are TRBV9 and TRBJ2-6, with 8 nucleotides matching TRBD1. Unmatched junction bases numbered 0, after V lost 2 bases and J lost 2 bases. CDR1 and CDR2 from the germline V gene are SGDLS and YYNGEE. The CDR3 is 15 residues long. CDR3 sequence (DNA): TGTGCCAGCAGCGTGACAGGGGCTGGGGCCAACGTCCTGACTTTC. Amino acid sequence: CASSVTGAGANVLTF.

The chain combines TRBV20-1 with TRBJ2-5; a weak D match, TRBD1 (6 bases). The germline V gene has CDR1 DFQATT and CDR2 SNEGSKA (reference sequence). The CDR3 has 15 amino acids. V was cut by 5 bases and J by 2 bases, with 18 bases left in between. The CDR3 DNA reads TGCAGTGCTGCTACAGGGCCTGCATCACAAGAGACCCAGTACTTC. This codes for CSAATGPASQETQYF.

The chain uses TRBV10-2 and TRBJ2-1, with TRBD1 as a possible D gene (5 bases). Germline-derived CDR1 and CDR2 are WSHSY and SAAADI. Trimming shortened V by 7 bases and J by 9 bases, and 13 bases separated the two germline ends. CDR3 length: 12 residues. The CDR3 protein is CASTRGLAEQFF. The CDR3 nucleotides are TGCGCCAGCACAAGGGGCCTGGCTGAGCAGTTCTTC.

The chain links TRBV10-3 to TRBJ2-3, with TRBD2 identical over 7 bases. The ends lost 9 bases at V and 4 bases at J; junction bases unmatched: 10. The CDR3 is 14 residues long. Germline loops: CDR1 ENHRY, CDR2 SYGVKD. CDR3 protein: CAISLAGVSDTQYF. The CDR3 DNA is TGTGCCATATCGCTGGCGGGAGTGTCAGATACGCAGTATTTT.

The chain joins TRBV29-1 to TRBJ2-7, with TRBD2 identical over 8 bases. The CDR3 has 13 amino acids. Germline V gives CDR1 SQVTM, CDR2 ANQGSEA. V gave up 3 bases and J gave up 7 bases; unmatched junction bases: 8. The CDR3 coding sequence is TGCAGCGTTGAGGGACTAGGGGGGAGGGAGCAGTACTTC. Amino acids: CSVEGLGGREQYF.

This clonotype was observed a few times. This chain links TRBV9 with TRBJ2-3, with TRBD1 matching 8 bases. Looked up from germline, CDR1 is SGDLS and CDR2 is YYNGEE. The CDR3 extends over 15 amino acids. V gave up 3 bases and J gave up 0 bases; unmatched junction bases: 3. The CDR3 region is CASSAGQGSTDTQYF. DNA of the CDR3: TGTGCCAGCAGCGCCGGACAGGGTAGCACAGATACGCAGTATTTT.

In this sample, this clonotype turned up many times. This chain connects TRBV5-1 to TRBJ1-1; D might be TRBD1 (5 bases). Germline values: CDR1 SGHRS, CDR2 YFSETQ. Trimming pared 4 bases from V and 2 bases from J, leaving 12 bases between. This CDR3 contains 14 residues. Here the CDR3 DNA reads TGCGCCAGCAGCCCCAAGACAGTTAACACTGAAGCTTTCTTT. It specifies CASSPKTVNTEAFF.

For the CDR3, the DNA is TGTGCCAGCAGCTTAGGCTTCGGGGGACAGGGCCACGAGCAGTACTTC. Its translation: CASSLGFGGQGHEQYF. The chain employs TRBV7-2 and TRBJ2-7; 9 bases fit TRBD1. The ends lost 1 base at V and 5 bases at J; junction bases unmatched: 9. The CDR3 contains 16 residues. CDR1 is SGHTA and CDR2 is FQGNSA in the germline V gene.

This clonotype was seen many times. The rearrangement joins TRBV7-8 to TRBJ1-5; D is unclear. The V gene lost 5 bases and the J gene lost 0 bases, with 8 bases spanning the gap. This CDR3 has 14 residues. From germline, CDR1 is SGHVS and CDR2 FQNEAQ. CDR3 region: CASSPLISNQPQHF. Here the CDR3 DNA reads TGTGCCAGCAGCCCCCTCATTAGCAATCAGCCCCAGCATTTT. Looking up the rest from reference TRBV7-8 and TRBJ1-5 gives the full variable domain: GAGVSQSPRYKVAKRGQDVALRCDPISGHVSLFWYQQALGQGPEFLTYFQNEAQLDKSGLPSDRFFAERPEGSVSTLKIQRTQQEDSAVYLCASSPLISNQPQHFGDGTRLSIL.

The table lists this clonotype with a few counts. V usage is TRBV29-1 and J usage is TRBJ2-7; D unresolved. Trimming pared 2 bases from V and 6 bases from J, leaving 11 bases between. The CDR3 is made up of 12 amino acids. Germline V gene data show CDR1 as SQVTM and CDR2 as ANQGSEA. The CDR3 DNA reads TGCAGCGTTGAAACCCGGACGGGCGAGCAGTACTTC. The encoded protein is CSVETRTGEQYF.

This clonotype was observed at least ten times. V is TRBV30 and J is TRBJ1-6; D not resolved. Germline CDR1 is GTSNPN and CDR2 is SVGIG (reference sequence). CDR3 length equals 15 residues. Trimming took 4 bases from V and 7 from J, leaving 17 bases between them. For the CDR3, the DNA is TGTGCCTGGACCGGAGGTGTACGTTTCAATTCACCCCTCCACTTT. It encodes CAWTGGVRFNSPLHF. Variable domain in full (rest from reference TRBV30 and TRBJ1-6): SQTIHQWPATLVQPVGSPLSLECTVEGTSNPNLYWYRQAAGRGLQLLFYSVGIGQISSEVPQNLSASRPQDRQFILSSKKLLLSDSGFYLCAWTGGVRFNSPLHFGNGTRLTVT.

This clonotype was seen a handful of times. V gene TRBV5-1 combines with J gene TRBJ2-3, with TRBD1 matching over 9 bases. CDR3 length: 14 residues. The germline V gene encodes CDR1 SGHRS and CDR2 YFSETQ. The trim removed 3 bases at V and 4 bases at J, leaving 3 bases unmatched. CDR3 sequence reads: CASSSQGAADTQYF. CDR3 DNA: TGCGCCAGCAGCTCACAGGGGGCTGCAGATACGCAGTATTTT.

This chain connects TRBV6-1 to TRBJ1-4, with 9 positions matching TRBD1. V was clipped by 1 base and J by 5 bases; unmatched bases: 2. CDR1 and CDR2 (germline): MNHNS, SASEGT. The length of the CDR3 is 15 residues. CDR3 loop: CASSEGGQGNEKLFF. CDR3 DNA sequence: TGTGCCAGCAGTGAAGGGGGACAGGGAAATGAAAAACTGTTTTTT.

Remarks on this clonotype: At one end, the junction sequence differs from germline, possibly due to a read error. The CDR3 nucleotides are TGTGCCATCAGTTCCGTCGGGGCCTATGGCTACACCTTC. Its protein is CAISSVGAYGYTF. This rearrangement joins TRBV6-5 to TRBJ1-2; D perhaps matches TRBD1 (5 bases). The CDR3 covers 13 residues. CDR1 MNHEY and CDR2 SVGAGI come from the germline V gene.

The chain carries TRBV6-1 and TRBJ2-5; D remains unclear. CDR1 and CDR2 (germline): MNHNS, SASEGT. The CDR3 runs 15 residues. The V end lost 6 bases, the J end lost 7 bases, and 21 bases lay between the germline ends. This chain's CDR3 is CASSITEPRSVTQYF. The CDR3 bases are TGTGCCAGCAGCATAACAGAACCAAGATCTGTGACCCAGTACTTC.

This clonotype was picked up a small number of times. This rearrangement joins TRBV13 to TRBJ2-7; 9 bases are a match to TRBD2. The length of the CDR3 is 15 residues. The V gene end was trimmed by 3 bases and the J gene end by 2 bases; junction bases not matched to a gene: 5. Germline lookup yields CDR1 PRHDT and CDR2 FYEKMQ (reference sequence). The CDR3 region is CASSFSGSPPYEQYF. The CDR3 DNA follows: TGTGCCAGCAGCTTTAGCGGGAGTCCCCCCTACGAGCAGTACTTC.

The sample holds many counts of this clonotype. J is TRBJ1-5 and V is TRBV12-3 or TRBV12-4; D gene unclear. CDR3 length: 13 residues. With 3 bases removed from V and 2 bases from J, the gap between germline ends came to 5 bases. CDR3 in DNA: TGTGCCAGCAGTTTTTTTGGCAATCAGCCCCAGCATTTT. This translates into CASSFFGNQPQHF.

At least ten counts were recorded for this clonotype. The J gene is TRBJ1-5, the V gene TRBV6-1; 9 bases fit TRBD1. Germline V lookup: CDR1 MNHNS, CDR2 SASEGT. The CDR3 has 14 amino acids. V shed 6 bases and J 7 bases; nucleotides not matched to a gene: 7. CDR3 in amino acids: CASSTGTGNQPQHF. The CDR3, as DNA: TGTGCCAGCAGCACCGGGACAGGGAACCAGCCCCAGCATTTT.

A few counts support this clonotype. The rearrangement links TRBV5-1 to TRBJ2-3; the match to TRBD1 covers 8 bases. Losses at the gene ends were 0 bases for V and 6 bases for J; bases not matched to a gene: 6. Looked up from germline, CDR1 is SGHRS and CDR2 is YFSETQ. The CDR3 runs to 15 residues. The DNA of the CDR3 is TGCGCCAGCAGCTTGGCGCAGGGGGCGCGGGATACGCAGTATTTT. Protein: CASSLAQGARDTQYF. Using reference TRBV5-1 and TRBJ2-3 for the parts outside the CDR3, the full variable domain is KAGVTQTPRYLIKTRGQQVTLSCSPISGHRSVSWYQQTPGQGLQFLFEYFSETQRNKGNFPGRFSGRQFSNSRSEMNVSTLELGDSALYLCASSLAQGARDTQYFGPGTRLTVL.

This sequence joins TRBV20-1 and TRBJ2-5, with D hard to call. Per the germline V gene, CDR1 is DFQATT and CDR2 is SNEGSKA (reference sequence). V gave up 1 base and J gave up 2 bases, with 8 bases separating them. CDR3 size: 13 residues. This CDR3 is CSARGAGQETQYF. For the CDR3, the DNA is TGCAGTGCTAGAGGGGCAGGTCAAGAGACCCAGTACTTC.

The chain employs TRBV5-4 and TRBJ2-5; no clear D gene. CDR1 is SGHNT, CDR2 YYREEE, per germline (reference sequence). Trimming left V 6 bases short and J 0 bases short, with 9 bases between. The CDR3 sequence is 13 residues long. The CDR3 region is CASTHDDQETQYF. The CDR3 bases are TGTGCCAGCACCCACGACGACCAAGAGACCCAGTACTTC.

In this sample, this clonotype turned up a few times. This rearrangement joins TRBV7-9 to TRBJ1-4; no clear D gene. Trimming took off 4 bases at V and 6 bases at J, with 9 bases between the two ends. The CDR3 loop spans 13 amino acids. CDR1 is SEHNR, CDR2 FQNEAQ, per germline (reference sequence). The CDR3 spells CASSSDKDEKLFF. CDR3 in DNA: TGTGCCAGCAGCTCGGATAAGGATGAAAAACTGTTTTTT.